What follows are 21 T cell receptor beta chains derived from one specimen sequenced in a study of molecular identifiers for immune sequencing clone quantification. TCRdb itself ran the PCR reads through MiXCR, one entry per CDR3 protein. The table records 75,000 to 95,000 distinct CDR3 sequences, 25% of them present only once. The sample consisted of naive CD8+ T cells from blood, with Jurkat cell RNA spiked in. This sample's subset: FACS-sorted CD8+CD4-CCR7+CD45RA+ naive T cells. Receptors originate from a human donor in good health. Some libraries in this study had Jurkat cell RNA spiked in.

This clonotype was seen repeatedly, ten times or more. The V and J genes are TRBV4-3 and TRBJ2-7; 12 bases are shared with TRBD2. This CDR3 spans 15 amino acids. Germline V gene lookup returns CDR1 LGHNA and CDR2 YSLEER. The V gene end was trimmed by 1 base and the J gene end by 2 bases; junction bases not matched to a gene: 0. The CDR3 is CASSQGLAGAYEQYF. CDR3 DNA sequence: TGCGCCAGCAGCCAAGGACTAGCGGGGGCCTACGAGCAGTACTTC.

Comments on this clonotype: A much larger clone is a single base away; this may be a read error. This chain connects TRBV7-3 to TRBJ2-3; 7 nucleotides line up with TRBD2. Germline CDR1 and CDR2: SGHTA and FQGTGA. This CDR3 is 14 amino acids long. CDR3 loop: CASSLTSGVDKQYF. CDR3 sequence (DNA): TGTGCCAGCAGCTTAACCAGCGGGGTTGATAAGCAGTATTTT.

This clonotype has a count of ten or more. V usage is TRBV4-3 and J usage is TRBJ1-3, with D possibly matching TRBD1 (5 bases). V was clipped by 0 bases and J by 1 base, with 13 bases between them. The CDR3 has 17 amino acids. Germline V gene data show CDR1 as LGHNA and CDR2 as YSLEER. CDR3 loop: CASSQDWQGTSGNTIYF. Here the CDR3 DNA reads TGCGCCAGCAGCCAAGACTGGCAGGGAACATCTGGAAACACCATATATTTT.

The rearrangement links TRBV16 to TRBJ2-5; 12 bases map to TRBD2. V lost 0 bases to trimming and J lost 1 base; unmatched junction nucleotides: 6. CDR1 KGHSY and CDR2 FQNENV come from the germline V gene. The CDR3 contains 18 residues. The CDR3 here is CASSQSLLAGGFQETQYF. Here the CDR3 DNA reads TGTGCCAGCAGCCAATCTTTACTAGCGGGAGGCTTCCAAGAGACCCAGTACTTC.

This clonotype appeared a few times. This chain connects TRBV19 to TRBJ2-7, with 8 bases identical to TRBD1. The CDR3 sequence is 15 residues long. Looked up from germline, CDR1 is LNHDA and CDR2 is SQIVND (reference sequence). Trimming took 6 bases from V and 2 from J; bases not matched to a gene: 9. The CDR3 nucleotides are TGTGCCAGTAGCCAAGGACAGGGTATTGCCTACGAGCAGTACTTC. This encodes CASSQGQGIAYEQYF.

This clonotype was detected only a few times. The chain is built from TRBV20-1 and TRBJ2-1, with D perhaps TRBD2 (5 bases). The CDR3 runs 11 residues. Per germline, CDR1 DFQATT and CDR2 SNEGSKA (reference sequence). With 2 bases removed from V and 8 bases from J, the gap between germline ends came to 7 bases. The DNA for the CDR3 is TGCAGTGCTAGACTAGCCTATGAGCAGTTCTTC. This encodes CSARLAYEQFF.

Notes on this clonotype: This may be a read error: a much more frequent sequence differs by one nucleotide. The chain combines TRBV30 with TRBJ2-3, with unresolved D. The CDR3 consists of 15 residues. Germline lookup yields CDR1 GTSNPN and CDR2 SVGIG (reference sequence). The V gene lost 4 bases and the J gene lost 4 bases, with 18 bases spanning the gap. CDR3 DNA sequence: TGTGCCTGGACCGTCGTGGGGATGAGCTCAGATACGCAGTATTTT. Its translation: CAWTVVGMSSDTQYF.

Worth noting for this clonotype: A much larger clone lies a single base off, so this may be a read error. The CDR3 sequence: CASSIGPSYEQYF. CDR3 DNA sequence: TGTGCCAGCAGCATAGGGCCCTCCTACGAGCAGTACTTC. This rearrangement joins TRBV11-2 to TRBJ2-7; no clear D. V dropped 5 bases and J dropped 0 bases, with 8 bases sitting between them. The V gene's germline CDR1 is SGHAT and CDR2 FQNNGV. The CDR3 is 13 amino acids.

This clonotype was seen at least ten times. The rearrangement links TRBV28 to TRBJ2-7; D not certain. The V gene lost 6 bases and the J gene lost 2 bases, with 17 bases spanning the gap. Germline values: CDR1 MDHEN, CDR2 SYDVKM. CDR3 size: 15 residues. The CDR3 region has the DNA TGTGCCAGCAGGATGGGCCTCGGGCGTGCCTACGAGCAGTACTTC. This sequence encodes CASRMGLGRAYEQYF.

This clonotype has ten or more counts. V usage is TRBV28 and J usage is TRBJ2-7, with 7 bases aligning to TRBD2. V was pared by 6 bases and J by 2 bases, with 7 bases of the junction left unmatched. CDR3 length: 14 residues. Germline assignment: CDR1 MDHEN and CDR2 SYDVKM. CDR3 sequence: CASSIAGETYEQYF. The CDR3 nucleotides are TGTGCCAGCAGCATAGCGGGCGAAACCTACGAGCAGTACTTC.

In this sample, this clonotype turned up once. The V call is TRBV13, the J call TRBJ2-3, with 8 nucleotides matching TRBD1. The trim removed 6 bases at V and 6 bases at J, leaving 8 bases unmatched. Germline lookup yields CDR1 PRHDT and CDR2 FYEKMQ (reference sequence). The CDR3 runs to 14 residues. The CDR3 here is CASSPGQVSDTQYF. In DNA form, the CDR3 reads TGTGCCAGCAGTCCGGGACAGGTTTCGGATACGCAGTATTTT.

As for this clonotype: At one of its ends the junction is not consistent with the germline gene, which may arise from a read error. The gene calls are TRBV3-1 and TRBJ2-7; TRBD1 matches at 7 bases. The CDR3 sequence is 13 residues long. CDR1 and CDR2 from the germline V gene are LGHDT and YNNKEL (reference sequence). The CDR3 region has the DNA TGTGCCAGCAGCCACGGGACAGACTACGGGCAGTACTTC. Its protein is CASSHGTDYGQYF.

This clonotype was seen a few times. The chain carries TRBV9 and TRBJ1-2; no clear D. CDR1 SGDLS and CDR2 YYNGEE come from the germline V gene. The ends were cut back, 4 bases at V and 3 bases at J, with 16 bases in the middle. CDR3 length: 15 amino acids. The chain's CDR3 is CASSSSPEPYYGYTF. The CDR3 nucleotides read TGTGCCAGCAGCAGCAGTCCCGAACCGTACTATGGCTACACCTTC.

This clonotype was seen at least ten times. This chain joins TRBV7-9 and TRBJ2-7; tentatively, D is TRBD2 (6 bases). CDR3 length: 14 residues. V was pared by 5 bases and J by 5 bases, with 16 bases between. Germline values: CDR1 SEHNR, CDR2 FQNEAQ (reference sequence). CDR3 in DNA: TGTGCCAGCAGCCCGGTAGCGGTTGGCGACGAGCAGTACTTC. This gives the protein CASSPVAVGDEQYF.

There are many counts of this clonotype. Here the CDR3 reads CASSLVFGVNTEAFF. The CDR3 coding sequence is TGTGCCAGCAGCTTAGTGTTCGGTGTGAACACTGAAGCTTTCTTT. The V gene is TRBV7-9, the J gene TRBJ1-1; no clear D. CDR3 length: 15 residues. CDR1 is SEHNR and CDR2 is FQNEAQ in the germline V gene (reference sequence). The V and J ends lost 1 base and 0 bases respectively, with 9 bases between them.

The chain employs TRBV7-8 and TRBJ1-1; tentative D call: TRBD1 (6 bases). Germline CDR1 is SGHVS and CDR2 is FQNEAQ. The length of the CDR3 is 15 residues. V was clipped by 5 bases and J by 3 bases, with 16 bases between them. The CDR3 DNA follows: TGTGCCAGCAGCGCCGGACAGCGAGCCCACACTGAAGCTTTCTTT. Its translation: CASSAGQRAHTEAFF. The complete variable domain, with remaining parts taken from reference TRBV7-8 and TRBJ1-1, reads GAGVSQSPRYKVAKRGQDVALRCDPISGHVSLFWYQQALGQGPEFLTYFQNEAQLDKSGLPSDRFFAERPEGSVSTLKIQRTQQEDSAVYLCASSAGQRAHTEAFFGQGTRLTVV.

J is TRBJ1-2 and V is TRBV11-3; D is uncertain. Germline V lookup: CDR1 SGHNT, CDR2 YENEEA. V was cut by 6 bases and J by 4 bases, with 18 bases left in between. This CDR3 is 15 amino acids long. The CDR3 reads CASRTDCLGSYGYTF. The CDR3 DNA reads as TGTGCCAGCAGGACCGACTGTCTGGGATCCTATGGCTACACCTTC.

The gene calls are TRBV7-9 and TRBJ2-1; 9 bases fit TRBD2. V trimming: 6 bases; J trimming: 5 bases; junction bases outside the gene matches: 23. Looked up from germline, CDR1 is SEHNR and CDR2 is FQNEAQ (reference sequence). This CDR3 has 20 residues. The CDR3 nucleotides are TGTGCCAGCAGGGGGCCAGCAGCGGGAGGTTACGGGACACTTAACAATGAGCAGTTCTTC. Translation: CASRGPAAGGYGTLNNEQFF.

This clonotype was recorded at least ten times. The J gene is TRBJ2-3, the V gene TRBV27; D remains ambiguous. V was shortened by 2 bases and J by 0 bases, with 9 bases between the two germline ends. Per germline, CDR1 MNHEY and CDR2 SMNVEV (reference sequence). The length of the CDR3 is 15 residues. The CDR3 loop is CASSLGLTSTDTQYF. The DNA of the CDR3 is TGTGCCAGCAGTTTAGGCCTGACGAGCACAGATACGCAGTATTTT.

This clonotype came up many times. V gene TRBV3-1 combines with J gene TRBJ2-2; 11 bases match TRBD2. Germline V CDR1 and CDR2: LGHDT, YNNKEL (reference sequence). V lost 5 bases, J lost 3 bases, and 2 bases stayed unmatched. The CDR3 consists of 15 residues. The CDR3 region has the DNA TGTGCCAGCAGCAAACTAGCGGGAGACACCGGGGAGCTGTTTTTT. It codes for CASSKLAGDTGELFF.

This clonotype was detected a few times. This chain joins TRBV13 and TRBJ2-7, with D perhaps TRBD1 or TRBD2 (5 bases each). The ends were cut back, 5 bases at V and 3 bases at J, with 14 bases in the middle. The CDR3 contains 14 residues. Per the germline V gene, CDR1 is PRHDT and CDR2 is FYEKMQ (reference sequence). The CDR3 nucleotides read TGTGCCAGCAGCCACCGGGACGGAGTCTACGAGCAGTACTTC. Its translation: CASSHRDGVYEQYF.